The 25 T cell receptor beta chains reported below all come from one sample, sequenced in a study of molecular identifiers for immune sequencing clone quantification. MiXCR, run by TCRdb on the PCR reads, gives a single entry per CDR3 protein. The table lists roughly 97,000 distinct CDR3 sequences, around 24% of them singletons, with roughly 1% in the top ten. Sequencing was done on a sample of naive CD8+ T cells from blood, with Jurkat cell RNA spiked in. The subset: FACS-sorted CD8+CD4-CCR7+CD45RA+ naive T cells. Every receptor here comes from a human donor in good health. Some libraries in this study had Jurkat cell RNA spiked in.

This chain links TRBV19 with TRBJ1-1, with a possible D match to TRBD1 (5 bases). The CDR3 has 16 amino acids. V shed 6 bases and J shed 0 bases, with 17 bases lying between them. Germline V gene sequence: CDR1 LNHDA, CDR2 SQIVND (reference sequence). DNA for the CDR3: TGTGCCAGTAGCAATATCAGGGCCGGAATGAACACTGAAGCTTTCTTT. It codes for CASSNIRAGMNTEAFF.

The rearrangement links TRBV6-8 to TRBJ2-7; 7 positions match TRBD1. This CDR3 has 12 amino acids. Unmatched junction bases numbered 7, after V lost 7 bases and J lost 7 bases. CDR1 and CDR2 (germline): MNHGY, SAAAGT. The CDR3: CASNRPGQEQYF. The CDR3 DNA follows: TGTGCCAGCAACAGACCGGGACAGGAGCAGTACTTC.

The sample holds one count of this clonotype. The V and J genes are TRBV21-1 and TRBJ1-1. TRBV21-1 constitutes a pseudogene. The CDR3 sequence is 14 residues long. CDR3 sequence: CASSYRAQAPAAFF. In DNA, the CDR3 is TGTGCCAGCAGCTACAGGGCCCAGGCCCCTGCCGCTTTCTTT.

Ten or more counts support this clonotype. The rearrangement links TRBV5-6 to TRBJ2-5; D is undetermined. Trimming took off 4 bases at V and 5 bases at J, with 9 bases between the two ends. Germline V gene sequence: CDR1 SGHDT, CDR2 YYEEEE. This CDR3 spans 12 amino acids. The CDR3 region is CASSPVGETQYF. CDR3 DNA: TGTGCCAGCAGCCCGGTCGGGGAGACCCAGTACTTC.

This clonotype was counted many times. This chain joins TRBV6-5 and TRBJ2-7; 8 nucleotides match TRBD2. Trimming cost V 6 bases and J 3 bases; bases outside gene matches: 16. Looked up from germline, CDR1 is MNHEY and CDR2 is SVGAGI. The CDR3 runs to 17 residues. The CDR3 DNA follows: TGTGCCAGCAGCCCACTTTCTGTGAGTAGCGGGGTCTACGAGCAGTACTTC. Protein: CASSPLSVSSGVYEQYF.

V is TRBV6-4 and J is TRBJ2-1; D gene ambiguous. The CDR3 spans 15 residues. V lost 3 bases and J lost 1, with 10 bases in between. CDR1 and CDR2 from the germline V gene are MRHNA and SNTAGT. CDR3 sequence (DNA): TGTGCCAGCAGTGAACAGTCCGCTTCCTACAATGAGCAGTTCTTC. Translation gives CASSEQSASYNEQFF.

As regards this clonotype: Given a much more abundant clone one base away, this may be a read error. V and J are TRBV4-3 and TRBJ2-7; the D gene is possibly TRBD1 (5 bases). From germline, CDR1 is LGHNA and CDR2 YSLEER. This CDR3 contains 16 residues. This CDR3 reads CASSQDPQGIAYERYF. Written as DNA, the CDR3 is TGCGCCAGCAGCCAAGATCCCCAGGGAATAGCCTACGAGCGGTACTTC.

Only one count was recorded for this clonotype. A much larger clone is a single base away; this may be a read error. The chain has TRBV4-3 and TRBJ2-5; D is uncertain. The CDR3 spans 13 residues. Germline loops: CDR1 LGHNA, CDR2 YSLEER. This CDR3 reads CASNQDSWETQYF. CDR3 nucleotides: TGCGCCAGCAACCAAGATAGTTGGGAGACCCAGTACTTC.

Comment on this clonotype: A read error is possible here, since a much larger clone lies one base away. The J gene is TRBJ1-1, the V gene TRBV5-6; D ambiguous. Trimming shortened V by 7 bases and J by 3 bases, and 10 bases separated the two germline ends. The length of the CDR3 is 12 residues. The V gene's germline CDR1 is SGHDT and CDR2 YYEEEE. CDR3 residues: CASRPGDTEAFF. The CDR3 DNA reads as TGTGCCAGCCGCCCCGGGGACACTGAAGCTTTCTTT.

A few counts support this clonotype. The germline gene is not matched at one end of the junction; a read error may be the cause. The chain uses TRBV7-9 and TRBJ1-5, with D tentatively TRBD1 (5 bases). Germline assignment: CDR1 SEHNR and CDR2 FQNEAQ (reference sequence). The CDR3 runs 15 residues. The CDR3 bases are TGTGCCGGCAGCTTAACAGGAACTAGCAATCAGCCCCAGCATTTT. Protein: CAGSLTGTSNQPQHF.

On this clonotype: A single base separates this from a much larger clone, so it may be a read error. The genes are TRBV6-2 or TRBV6-3 and TRBJ1-5; D may be TRBD1 (5 bases). Germline CDR1 reads MNHEY; CDR2 reads SVGEGT. This CDR3 has 14 amino acids. The DNA for the CDR3 is TGTGCCAGCGGTTACGTAGGTCCGACAGATGCCAGACATTTT. Translating it yields CASGYVGPTDARHF.

This clonotype was observed a handful of times. The rearrangement uses TRBV20-1 and TRBJ1-1; weak D call: TRBD1 (5 bases). This CDR3 spans 13 amino acids. Germline V CDR1 and CDR2: DFQATT, SNEGSKA (reference sequence). V was clipped by 4 bases and J by 4 bases, with 13 bases between them. DNA of the CDR3: TGCAGTGCTATTTGGGCGAGGGGCACTGAAGCTTTCTTT. Translation gives CSAIWARGTEAFF.

This clonotype was recorded many times. J is TRBJ2-7 and V is TRBV6-6; D may correspond to TRBD1 or TRBD2 (5 bases each). V lost 0 bases to trimming and J lost 2 bases, with 14 bases between them. Germline V gene lookup returns CDR1 MNHNY and CDR2 SVGAGI (reference sequence). The CDR3 covers 16 residues. CDR3 in amino acids: CASSYSLGTEAYEQYF. Here the CDR3 DNA reads TGTGCCAGCAGTTACTCGCTCGGGACGGAAGCCTACGAGCAGTACTTC.

This clonotype was counted at least ten times. The V and J genes are TRBV4-1 and TRBJ2-1; maybe TRBD1 (5 bases). V lost 4 bases and J lost 7, with 20 bases in between. The V gene's germline CDR1 is MGHRA and CDR2 YSYEKL. The CDR3 has 16 residues. The CDR3 region has the DNA TGCGCCAGCAGCCTAAGTAGCCGCCAGGGCCTTAATGAGCAGTTCTTC. It specifies CASSLSSRQGLNEQFF.

In this sample, this clonotype turned up many times. The chain links TRBV5-1 to TRBJ1-4; TRBD1 matches at 9 bases. The V gene's germline CDR1 is SGHRS and CDR2 YFSETQ. V was pared by 5 bases and J by 8 bases, with 4 bases of the junction left unmatched. The CDR3 sequence is 13 residues long. The CDR3 sequence is CASRGQGEEKLFF. In DNA form, the CDR3 reads TGCGCCAGCAGGGGACAGGGAGAGGAAAAACTGTTTTTT.

The count of this clonotype is one. Possible read error: a much larger clone is one base away. The chain carries TRBV6-6 and TRBJ2-1; 9 positions agree with TRBD1. The germline CDR1 and CDR2 sequences are MNHNY and SVGAGI (reference sequence). CDR3 size: 14 residues. The CDR3 region has the DNA TGTGTCAGCAGTTACTTACAGGGGGCTGGTGAGCAGTTCTTC. It specifies CVSSYLQGAGEQFF.

This clonotype has a count of ten or more. V and J are TRBV5-6 and TRBJ1-4; 7 bases are shared with TRBD1. The CDR3 spans 15 residues. The germline V gene has CDR1 SGHDT and CDR2 YYEEEE. V shed 4 bases, J shed 6 bases, and the junction held 9 bases outside the gene matches. This chain's CDR3 is CASSGGTVTYEKLFF. The CDR3 bases are TGTGCCAGCAGCGGCGGGACAGTTACCTATGAAAAACTGTTTTTT.

About this clonotype itself: A read error is possible here, since a much larger clone lies one base away. The gene calls are TRBV27 and TRBJ2-7; TRBD2 matches at 12 bases. The CDR3 is 14 residues long. Germline CDR1 MNHEY, CDR2 SMNVEV (reference sequence). The CDR3 nucleotides are TGTGCCACCGGACTAGCGGGGCCTGCCTACGAGCAGAACTTC. Its translation is CATGLAGPAYEQNF.

Comment on this clonotype: Since a much larger clone is just one base distant, this may be a read error. V gene TRBV6-2 or TRBV6-3 combines with J gene TRBJ1-5; weak D call: TRBD1 (5 bases). CDR3 size: 16 residues. Trimming removed 7 bases at V and 7 bases at J, with 23 bases between. CDR1 MNHEY and CDR2 SVGEGT come from the germline V gene. This chain's CDR3 is CASTTPLRQGLQPQHF. CDR3 bases: TGTGCCAGCACCACCCCTTTGCGGCAGGGATTACAGCCCCAGCATTTT.

The table lists this clonotype with many counts. The rearrangement uses TRBV19 and TRBJ2-7; 10 bases agree with TRBD1. This CDR3 region has 14 residues. V was clipped by 7 bases and J by 5 bases; unmatched bases: 8. Germline-derived CDR1 and CDR2 are LNHDA and SQIVND (reference sequence). The CDR3: CASTLGQGPDEQYF. For the CDR3, the DNA is TGTGCCAGTACCTTGGGACAGGGGCCCGACGAGCAGTACTTC.

As for this clonotype: It may be a read error: a sequence one base away is much more abundant. The rearrangement links TRBV18 to TRBJ1-1, with D possibly matching TRBD1 (5 bases). V lost 6 bases and J lost 3, with 17 bases in between. This CDR3 contains 15 residues. Germline loops: CDR1 KGHSH, CDR2 LQKENI. CDR3 amino acids: CASSPGGKRYTEAFF. DNA for the CDR3: TGTGCCAGCTCCCCGGGGGGGAAACGGTACACTGAAGCTTTCTTT.

This clonotype has ten or more counts. The chain recombines TRBV25-1 with TRBJ2-7; possibly TRBD2 for D (5 bases). The germline V and J ends were trimmed by 3 bases and 3 bases, with 12 bases remaining between them. The CDR3 loop spans 14 amino acids. Germline assignment: CDR1 MGHDK and CDR2 SYGVNS. CDR3 DNA sequence: TGTGCCAGCAGTGACCTAAGCGGAAACTACGAGCAGTACTTC. Translation gives CASSDLSGNYEQYF.

In this sample, this clonotype turned up once. A much larger clone differs from this one at a single base, so this may be a read error. The J gene is TRBJ1-5, the V gene TRBV4-3; unclear D gene. The CDR3 runs 15 residues. The germline gives CDR1 LGHNA, CDR2 YSLEER. CDR3 DNA: TGCGCCAGCAGCCAAGGACGGGGTATTATGGAGCCCCAGCGTTTT. This sequence encodes CASSQGRGIMEPQRF.

On this clonotype: Mismatch with germline at one junction end may stem from a read error. This rearrangement joins TRBV6-5 to TRBJ1-1; D uncertain. The germline V gene encodes CDR1 MNHEY and CDR2 SVGAGI. The CDR3 covers 13 residues. This chain's CDR3 is CASNRGVDPETFF. For the CDR3, the DNA is TGTGCCAGCAACCGCGGGGTTGACCCTGAAACTTTCTTT.

Worth noting for this clonotype: A much larger clone differs by one base, so this may be a read error. V usage is TRBV19 and J usage is TRBJ2-3; 7 bases fit TRBD1. Looked up from germline, CDR1 is LNHDA and CDR2 is SQIVND (reference sequence). This CDR3 spans 14 amino acids. Trimming cost V 3 bases and J 2 bases; bases outside gene matches: 2. The CDR3: CASSIGTDTDTQYF. The CDR3 bases are TGTGCCAGTAGTATCGGGACAGACACAGATACGCAGTATTTT. The complete variable domain, with remaining parts taken from reference TRBV19 and TRBJ2-3, reads DGGITQSPKYLFRKEGQNVTLSCEQNLNHDAMYWYRQDPGQGLRLIYYSQIVNDFQKGDIAEGYSVSREKKESFPLTVTSAQKNPTAFYLCASSIGTDTDTQYFGPGTRLTVL.